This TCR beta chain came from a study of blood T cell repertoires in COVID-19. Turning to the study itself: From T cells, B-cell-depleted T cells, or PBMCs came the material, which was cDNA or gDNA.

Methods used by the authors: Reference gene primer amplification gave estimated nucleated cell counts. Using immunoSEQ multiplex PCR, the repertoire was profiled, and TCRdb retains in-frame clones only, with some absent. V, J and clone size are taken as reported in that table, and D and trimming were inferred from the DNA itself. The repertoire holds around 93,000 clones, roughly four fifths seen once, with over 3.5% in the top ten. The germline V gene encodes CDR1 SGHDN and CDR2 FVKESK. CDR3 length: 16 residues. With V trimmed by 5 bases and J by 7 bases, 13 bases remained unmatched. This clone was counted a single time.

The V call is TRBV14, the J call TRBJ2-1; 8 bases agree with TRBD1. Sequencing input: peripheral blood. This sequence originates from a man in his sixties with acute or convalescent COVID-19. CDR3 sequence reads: CASSTPRQGFGNEQFF. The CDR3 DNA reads TGTGCCAGCAGCACTCCGAGACAGGGGTTTGGTAATGAGCAGTTCTTC.